Each of the 6 T cell receptor beta chains below was sequenced from the same sample in a study of T cell changes during pregnancy in multiple sclerosis. Libraries were prepared by immunoSEQ multiplex PCR; TCRdb keeps only in-frame clonotypes and omits some of them. Here the sample spans roughly 44,000 clones, around 89% being singletons. The source material was CD8+ T cells from peripheral blood mononuclear cells, sampled after pregnancy. The receptors shown here come from a female donor in good health, enrolled as a control in a pregnancy study.

This clone has just a few counts. The chain employs TRBV6-1 and TRBJ2-7, with TRBD2 matching over 8 bases. The CDR3 sequence is 15 residues long. V shed 1 base, J shed 2 bases, and the junction held 4 bases outside the gene matches. CDR1 and CDR2 (germline): MNHNS, SASEGT. CDR3 protein: CASSEVRGGPYEQYF. Here the CDR3 DNA reads TGTGCCAGCAGTGAAGTTCGGGGGGGGCCCTACGAGCAGTACTTC.

Worth noting for this clone: The same CDR3 arises from other DNA sequences in this sample as well. In nucleotides, the CDR3 is TGTGCCAGCAGCTCACGGACAGGGAGCGAGCAGTACTTC. Its protein product is CASSSRTGSEQYF. This sequence joins TRBV7-6 and TRBJ2-7; TRBD1 matches at 8 bases. CDR1 and CDR2 (germline): SGHVS, FNYEAQ. There are 13 residues in the CDR3. V was pared by 4 bases and J by 6 bases, with 5 bases of the junction left unmatched.

The chain employs TRBV11-2 and TRBJ2-7; D may be TRBD2 (6 bases). Germline values: CDR1 SGHAT, CDR2 FQNNGV. This CDR3 region has 13 residues. V was clipped by 6 bases and J by 5 bases, with 14 bases between them. CDR3 residues: CASRGGSDNEQYF. CDR3 sequence (DNA): TGTGCCAGCAGAGGAGGGAGTGATAACGAGCAGTACTTC.

The rearrangement joins TRBV4-1 to TRBJ2-7; 9 positions match TRBD1. The CDR3 spans 14 residues. The germline CDR1 and CDR2 sequences are MGHRA and YSYEKL. V lost 4 bases to trimming and J lost 2 bases; unmatched junction nucleotides: 3. CDR3 in amino acids: CASSPRQGAYEQYF. The CDR3 coding sequence is TGCGCCAGCAGCCCCAGACAGGGGGCCTACGAGCAGTACTTC.

The gene calls are TRBV15 and TRBJ1-2; D is possibly TRBD1 (5 bases). This CDR3 contains 13 residues. Germline V gene sequence: CDR1 LNHNV, CDR2 YYDKDF (reference sequence). Between the trimmed V and J ends, which lost 1 base and 8 bases, there was a span of 11 bases. The CDR3 spells CATSRAGFRGYTF. The DNA for the CDR3 is TGTGCCACCAGCAGAGCAGGGTTTCGGGGCTACACCTTC.

V usage is TRBV7-9 and J usage is TRBJ2-7; weak D call: TRBD1 (6 bases). Trimming shortened V by 2 bases and J by 7 bases, and 12 bases separated the two germline ends. The CDR3 is 13 amino acids. Germline CDR1 reads SEHNR; CDR2 reads FQNEAQ (reference sequence). The CDR3, as DNA: TGTGCCAGCAGCTTATCAGGGGCCAGGGAGCAGTACTTC. This encodes CASSLSGAREQYF.